A single sample is the source of the 7 T cell receptor beta chains below, sequenced in a study of T-cell reconstitution after alpha-beta-depleted transplantation in children. Unique molecular identifiers were incorporated during preparation of the TCRbeta library. TCRdb analysed the PCR reads with MiXCR anew, one entry per CDR3 protein. The table has 200,000 to 250,000 distinct CDR3 sequences, 11% seen once. The sample was PBMCs, taken before TCRalphabeta/CD19-depleted stem cell transplant. The source is a child under two years old with acute myeloid leukemia, due to receive a stem cell transplant.

This clonotype appeared many times. The chain couples TRBV7-2 to TRBJ1-3; no firm D call. Germline V gene lookup returns CDR1 SGHTA and CDR2 FQGNSA. Trimming left V 5 bases short and J 0 bases short, with 11 bases between. This CDR3 contains 15 residues. The CDR3 coding sequence is TGTGCCAGCAGCCCCGAGCCAAGCTCTGGAAACACCATATATTTT. This gives the protein CASSPEPSSGNTIYF.

There are many counts of this clonotype. The chain employs TRBV5-1 and TRBJ1-2; 9 bases fit TRBD1. There are 14 residues in the CDR3. Per germline, CDR1 SGHRS and CDR2 YFSETQ. V shed 4 bases, J shed 7 bases, and the junction held 8 bases outside the gene matches. The CDR3 reads CASSPGTGYGGYTF. The CDR3 DNA reads TGCGCCAGCAGCCCCGGGACAGGGTACGGTGGCTACACCTTC. The full variable domain, its missing parts supplied by reference TRBV5-1 and TRBJ1-2, is KAGVTQTPRYLIKTRGQQVTLSCSPISGHRSVSWYQQTPGQGLQFLFEYFSETQRNKGNFPGRFSGRQFSNSRSEMNVSTLELGDSALYLCASSPGTGYGGYTFGSGTRLTVV.

This clonotype was recorded at least ten times. The chain uses TRBV21-1 and TRBJ2-1; the table's TRBD2 call for D was not verified on the DNA. TRBV21-1 is a listed pseudogene. The CDR3 covers 15 residues. CDR3 in amino acids: CASSVWASGDNEQFF. Here the CDR3 DNA reads TGTGCCAGCAGCGTATGGGCTAGCGGGGACAATGAGCAGTTCTTC.

At least ten counts were recorded for this clonotype. The V and J genes are TRBV7-2 and TRBJ1-5; 9 nucleotides match TRBD1. The junction had 12 bases not matched to a gene; V was cut back by 2 bases and J by 7 bases. The CDR3 runs to 17 residues. The V gene's germline CDR1 is SGHTA and CDR2 FQGNSA. In nucleotides, the CDR3 is TGTGCCAGCAGCTTATCGGGACAGGGAGGCTTTGGGCAGCCCCAGCATTTT. Its translation is CASSLSGQGGFGQPQHF.

This clonotype was counted many times. V and J are TRBV20-1 and TRBJ1-2; D gene ambiguous. CDR3 length: 13 amino acids. V lost 5 bases and J lost 2, with 12 bases in between. Germline V lookup: CDR1 DFQATT, CDR2 SNEGSKA (reference sequence). Here the CDR3 DNA reads TGCAGTGCTGGATCTACAGCAAACTATGGCTACACCTTC. This encodes CSAGSTANYGYTF.

This clonotype showed up many times. The rearrangement joins TRBV20-1 to TRBJ2-5; a weak D match, TRBD2 (6 bases). This CDR3 has 10 residues. Germline V gene data show CDR1 as DFQATT and CDR2 as SNEGSKA (reference sequence). Deletions cut 5 bases from V and 7 bases from J, with 8 bases between. The CDR3 coding sequence is TGCAGTGCTGAAGCGGGGACCCAGTACTTC. Its protein is CSAEAGTQYF.

This chain links TRBV20-1 with TRBJ1-4, with D perhaps matching TRBD1 (5 bases). CDR1 and CDR2 (germline): DFQATT, SNEGSKA (reference sequence). This CDR3 is built from 12 residues. As DNA, the CDR3 is TGCGGAACCGGGACCGCGTTTGAAAAACTGTTTTTT. Translating gives CGTGTAFEKLFF.